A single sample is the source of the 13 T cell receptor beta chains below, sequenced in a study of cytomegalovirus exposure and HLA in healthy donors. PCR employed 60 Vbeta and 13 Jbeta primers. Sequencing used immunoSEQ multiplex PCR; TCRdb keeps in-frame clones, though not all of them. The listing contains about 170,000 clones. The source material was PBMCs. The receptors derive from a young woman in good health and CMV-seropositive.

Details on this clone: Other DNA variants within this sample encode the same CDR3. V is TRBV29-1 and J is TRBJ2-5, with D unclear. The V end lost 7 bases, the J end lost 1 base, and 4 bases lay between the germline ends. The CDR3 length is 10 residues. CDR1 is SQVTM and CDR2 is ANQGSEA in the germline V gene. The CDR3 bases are TGCAGCGCCGGCCAAGAGACCCAGTACTTC. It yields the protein CSAGQETQYF.

Written as DNA, the CDR3 is TGTGCCAGCAGCTTAGAAGTCGGGGTATCTTCAGGAAACACCATATATTTT. Protein product: CASSLEVGVSSGNTIYF. The genes are TRBV7-6 and TRBJ1-3; no reliable D call. Germline V gene data show CDR1 as SGHVS and CDR2 as FNYEAQ. Trimming took off 1 base at V and 4 bases at J, with 17 bases between the two ends. The CDR3 length is 17 residues.

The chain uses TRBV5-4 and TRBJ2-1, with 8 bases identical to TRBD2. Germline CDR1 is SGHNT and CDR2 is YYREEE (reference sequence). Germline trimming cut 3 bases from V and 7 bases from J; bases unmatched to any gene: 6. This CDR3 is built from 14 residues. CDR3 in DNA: TGTGCCAGCAGCTCCGGGACTAGTGAGAATGAGCAGTTCTTC. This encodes CASSSGTSENEQFF.

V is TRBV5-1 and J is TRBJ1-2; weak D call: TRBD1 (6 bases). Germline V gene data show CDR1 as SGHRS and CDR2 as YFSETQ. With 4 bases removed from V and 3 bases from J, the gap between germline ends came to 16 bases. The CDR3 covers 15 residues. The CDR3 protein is CASSLFGQSDYGYTF. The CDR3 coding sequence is TGCGCCAGCAGCCTTTTCGGACAGAGCGACTATGGCTACACCTTC.

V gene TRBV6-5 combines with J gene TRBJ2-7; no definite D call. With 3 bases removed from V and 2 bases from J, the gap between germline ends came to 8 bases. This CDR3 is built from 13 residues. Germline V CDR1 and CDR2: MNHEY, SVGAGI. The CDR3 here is CASSYSPAYEQYF. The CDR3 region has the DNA TGTGCCAGCAGTTATTCCCCCGCCTACGAGCAGTACTTC.

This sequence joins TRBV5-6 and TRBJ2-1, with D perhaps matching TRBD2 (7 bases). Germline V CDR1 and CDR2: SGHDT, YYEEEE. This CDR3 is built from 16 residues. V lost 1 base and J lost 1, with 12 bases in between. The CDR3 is CASSLKGGASYNEQFF. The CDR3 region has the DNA TGTGCCAGCAGCTTGAAAGGGGGGGCTTCCTACAATGAGCAGTTCTTC. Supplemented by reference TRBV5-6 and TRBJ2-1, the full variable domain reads DAGVTQSPTHLIKTRGQQVTLRCSPKSGHDTVSWYQQALGQGPQFIFQYYEEEERQRGNFPDRFSGHQFPNYSSELNVNALLLGDSALYLCASSLKGGASYNEQFFGPGTRLTVL.

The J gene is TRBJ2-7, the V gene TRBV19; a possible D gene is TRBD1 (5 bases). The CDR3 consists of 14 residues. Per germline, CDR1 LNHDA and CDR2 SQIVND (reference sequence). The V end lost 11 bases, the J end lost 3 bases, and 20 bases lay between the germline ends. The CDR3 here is CAPLLGQNFYEQYF. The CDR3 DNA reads TGTGCCCCCCTCTTGGGGCAGAATTTCTACGAGCAGTACTTC.

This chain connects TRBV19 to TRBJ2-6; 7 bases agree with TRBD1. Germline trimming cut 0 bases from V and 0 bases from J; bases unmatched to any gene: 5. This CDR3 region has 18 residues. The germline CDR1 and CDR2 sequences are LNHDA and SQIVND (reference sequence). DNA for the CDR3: TGTGCCAGTAGTATAGATAACAGGGGAGACTCTGGGGCCAACGTCCTGACTTTC. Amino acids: CASSIDNRGDSGANVLTF.

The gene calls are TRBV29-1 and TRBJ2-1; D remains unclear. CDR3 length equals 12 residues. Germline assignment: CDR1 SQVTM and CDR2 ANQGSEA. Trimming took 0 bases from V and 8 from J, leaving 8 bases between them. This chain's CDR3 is CSVEDSSDEQFF. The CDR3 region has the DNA TGCAGCGTTGAAGACTCCTCCGATGAGCAGTTCTTC.

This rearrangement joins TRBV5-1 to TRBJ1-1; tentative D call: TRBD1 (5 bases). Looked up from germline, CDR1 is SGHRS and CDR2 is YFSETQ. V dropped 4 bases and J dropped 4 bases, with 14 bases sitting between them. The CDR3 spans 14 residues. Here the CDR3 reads CASSGFGAGTEAFF. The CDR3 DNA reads TGCGCCAGCAGCGGATTTGGGGCCGGCACTGAAGCTTTCTTT. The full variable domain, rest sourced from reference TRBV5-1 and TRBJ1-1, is KAGVTQTPRYLIKTRGQQVTLSCSPISGHRSVSWYQQTPGQGLQFLFEYFSETQRNKGNFPGRFSGRQFSNSRSEMNVSTLELGDSALYLCASSGFGAGTEAFFGQGTRLTVV.

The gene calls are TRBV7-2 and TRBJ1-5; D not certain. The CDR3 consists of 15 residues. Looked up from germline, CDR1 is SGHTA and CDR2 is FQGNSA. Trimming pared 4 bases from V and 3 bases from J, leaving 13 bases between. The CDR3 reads CASSSGREYNQPQHF. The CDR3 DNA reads TGTGCCAGCAGCTCCGGACGGGAGTACAATCAGCCCCAGCATTTT.

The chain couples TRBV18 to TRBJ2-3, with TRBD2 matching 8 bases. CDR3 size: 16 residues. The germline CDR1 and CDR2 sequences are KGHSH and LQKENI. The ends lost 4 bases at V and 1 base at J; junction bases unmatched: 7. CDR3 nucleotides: TGTGCCAGCTCACGCGCGACTAGCGCAGGCACAGATACGCAGTATTTT. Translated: CASSRATSAGTDTQYF.

The chain's CDR3 is CAGQLAGAYEQYF. The CDR3 region has the DNA TGTGCCGGCCAACTAGCGGGAGCCTACGAGCAGTACTTC. This sequence joins TRBV5-4 and TRBJ2-7; 11 bases line up with TRBD2. The CDR3 spans 13 residues. The J segment lost 2 bases and the V segment lost 10 bases, leaving 5 bases of the junction unmatched. Germline CDR1 SGHNT, CDR2 YYREEE (reference sequence).